The 6 T cell receptor beta chains presented below share a single source sample, sequenced in a study of blood T cell repertoires in COVID-19. TCRdb's table, derived via immunoSEQ multiplex PCR, lists solely in-frame clones and lacks some. Of 250,000 or so clones listed, around 89% are singletons. The specimen was PBMCs or T cells enriched from blood (not recorded which). These receptors were taken from a woman between 40 and 50 years old with acute COVID-19.

The chain couples TRBV6-5 to TRBJ2-3, with 7 bases fitting TRBD2. Germline loops: CDR1 MNHEY, CDR2 SVGAGI. This CDR3 spans 14 amino acids. Trimming removed 2 bases from V and 2 bases from J; junction bases left unmatched: 1. The chain's CDR3 is CASSYERDTDTQYF. The CDR3 DNA reads TGTGCCAGCAGTTACGAGCGGGACACAGATACGCAGTATTTT.

V usage is TRBV18 and J usage is TRBJ2-3; the D gene is possibly TRBD2 (5 bases). Germline loops: CDR1 KGHSH, CDR2 LQKENI. Trimming removed 3 bases from V and 3 bases from J, with 16 bases in between. This CDR3 contains 16 residues. The CDR3 DNA sequence: TGTGCCAGCTCACCCGGACTTTTCCACGCTACAGATACGCAGTATTTT. Protein sequence: CASSPGLFHATDTQYF.

The rearrangement links TRBV5-6 to TRBJ2-7, with 11 bases lining up with TRBD1. The V gene end was trimmed by 0 bases and the J gene end by 2 bases; junction bases not matched to a gene: 1. The CDR3 contains 15 residues. Looked up from germline, CDR1 is SGHDT and CDR2 is YYEEEE. The DNA of the CDR3 is TGTGCCAGCAGCTTGGCGGGACAGGGGGCCTACGAGCAGTACTTC. Amino acid sequence: CASSLAGQGAYEQYF.

The V call is TRBV5-6, the J call TRBJ2-3; 10 bases are shared with TRBD2. The V segment lost 2 bases and the J segment 3 bases; nucleotides outside the gene matches: 6. The CDR3 sequence is 16 residues long. Germline assignment: CDR1 SGHDT and CDR2 YYEEEE. In nucleotides, the CDR3 is TGTGCCAGCAGCTTTGAGACTAGCGGGCCGACAGATACGCAGTATTTT. This translates into CASSFETSGPTDTQYF.

This chain connects TRBV24-1 to TRBJ2-2; maybe TRBD1 (6 bases). V was shortened by 4 bases and J by 4 bases, with 12 bases between the two germline ends. CDR3 length equals 15 residues. CDR1 and CDR2 from the germline V gene are KGHDR and SFDVKD. CDR3: CATSEGIRGTGELFF. The CDR3 bases are TGTGCCACCAGTGAAGGGATCAGGGGCACCGGGGAGCTGTTTTTT.

The genes are TRBV10-3 and TRBJ2-7; a weak D match, TRBD1 (5 bases). This CDR3 has 14 amino acids. V was trimmed by 3 bases and J by 6 bases, leaving 15 bases between them. Per germline, CDR1 ENHRY and CDR2 SYGVKD. CDR3 nucleotides: TGTGCCATCAGTGACAGGGTAGCCCGTCCCGAGCAGTACTTC. Translation: CAISDRVARPEQYF.